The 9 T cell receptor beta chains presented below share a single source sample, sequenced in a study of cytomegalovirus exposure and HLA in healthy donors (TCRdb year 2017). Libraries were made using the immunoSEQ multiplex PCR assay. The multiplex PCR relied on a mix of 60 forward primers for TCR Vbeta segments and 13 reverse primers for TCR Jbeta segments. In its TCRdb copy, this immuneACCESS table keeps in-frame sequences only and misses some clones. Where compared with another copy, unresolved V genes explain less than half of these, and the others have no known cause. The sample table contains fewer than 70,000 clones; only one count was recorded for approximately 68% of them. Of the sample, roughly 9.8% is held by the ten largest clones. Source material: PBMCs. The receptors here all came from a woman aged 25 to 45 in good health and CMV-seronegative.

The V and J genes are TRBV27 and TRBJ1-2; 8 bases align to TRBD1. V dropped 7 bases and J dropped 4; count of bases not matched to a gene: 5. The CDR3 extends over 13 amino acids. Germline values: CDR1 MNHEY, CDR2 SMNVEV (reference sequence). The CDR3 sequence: CASTSQGGYGYTF. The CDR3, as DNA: TGTGCCAGCACCTCACAGGGGGGCTATGGCTACACCTTC.

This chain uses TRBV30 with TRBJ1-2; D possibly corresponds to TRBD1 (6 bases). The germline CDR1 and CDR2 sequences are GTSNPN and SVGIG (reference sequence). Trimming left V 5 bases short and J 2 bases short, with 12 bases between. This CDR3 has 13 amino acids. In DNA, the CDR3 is TGTGCCTGGGTCGGAACAGGGAACTATGGCTACACCTTC. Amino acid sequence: CAWVGTGNYGYTF. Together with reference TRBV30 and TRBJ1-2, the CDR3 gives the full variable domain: SQTIHQWPATLVQPVGSPLSLECTVEGTSNPNLYWYRQAAGRGLQLLFYSVGIGQISSEVPQNLSASRPQDRQFILSSKKLLLSDSGFYLCAWVGTGNYGYTFGSGTRLTVV.

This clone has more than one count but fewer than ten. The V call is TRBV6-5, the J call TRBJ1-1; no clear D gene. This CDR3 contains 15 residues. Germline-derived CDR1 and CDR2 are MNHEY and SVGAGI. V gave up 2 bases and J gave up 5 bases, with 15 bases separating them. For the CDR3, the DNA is TGTGCCAGCAGTTACCGGACCCTACGAGGGACTGAAGCTTTCTTT. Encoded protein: CASSYRTLRGTEAFF.

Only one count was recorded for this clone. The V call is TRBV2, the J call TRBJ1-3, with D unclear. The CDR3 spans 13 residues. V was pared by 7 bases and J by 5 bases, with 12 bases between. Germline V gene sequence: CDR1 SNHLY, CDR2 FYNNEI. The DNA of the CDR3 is TGTGCCAGCACCAAGGAGTCGCGAAACACCATATATTTT. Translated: CASTKESRNTIYF.

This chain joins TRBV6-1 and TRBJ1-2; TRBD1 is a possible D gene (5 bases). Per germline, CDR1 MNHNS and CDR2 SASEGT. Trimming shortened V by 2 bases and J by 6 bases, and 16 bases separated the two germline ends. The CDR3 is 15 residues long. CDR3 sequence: CASSEPGYRGDGYTF. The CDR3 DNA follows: TGTGCCAGCAGTGAACCCGGATATAGGGGTGATGGCTACACCTTC.

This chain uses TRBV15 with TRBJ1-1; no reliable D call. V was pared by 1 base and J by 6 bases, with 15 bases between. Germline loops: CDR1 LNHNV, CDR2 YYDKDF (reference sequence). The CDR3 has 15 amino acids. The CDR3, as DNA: TGTGCCACCAGCAGAGGGGCGATGACGGGAGCTGAAGCTTTCTTT. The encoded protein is CATSRGAMTGAEAFF.

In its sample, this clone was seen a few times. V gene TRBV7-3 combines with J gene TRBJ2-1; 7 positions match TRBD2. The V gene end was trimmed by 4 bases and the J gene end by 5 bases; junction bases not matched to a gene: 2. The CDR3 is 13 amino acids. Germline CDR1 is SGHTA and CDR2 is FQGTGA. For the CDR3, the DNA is TGTGCCAGCAGCTGGGGGGGTAACAATGAGCAGTTCTTC. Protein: CASSWGGNNEQFF.

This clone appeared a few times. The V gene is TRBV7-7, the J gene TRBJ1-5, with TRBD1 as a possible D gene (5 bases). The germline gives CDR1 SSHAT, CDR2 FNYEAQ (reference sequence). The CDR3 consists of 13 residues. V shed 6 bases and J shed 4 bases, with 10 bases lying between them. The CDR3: CASSAGRNQPQHF. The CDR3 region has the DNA TGTGCCAGCAGTGCAGGGCGAAATCAGCCCCAGCATTTT.

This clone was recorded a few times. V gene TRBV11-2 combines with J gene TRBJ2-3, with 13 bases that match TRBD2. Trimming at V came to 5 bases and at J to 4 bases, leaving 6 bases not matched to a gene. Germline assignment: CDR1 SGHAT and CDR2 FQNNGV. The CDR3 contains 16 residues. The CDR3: CASSPWTSGGSDTQYF. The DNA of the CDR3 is TGTGCCAGCAGCCCATGGACTAGCGGGGGATCAGATACGCAGTATTTT.